Presented here are 10 T cell receptor beta chains from one specimen sequenced in a study of T cells after yellow fever vaccination. TCRdb fed the 5' RACE reads into MiXCR, producing one record per CDR3 protein. The sample contains 300,000 to 450,000 distinct CDR3 sequences, 6.2% of which appear only once. Source: PBMCs, taken 5 days after the yellow fever booster vaccination. The receptor source for this set is a man aged 30 to 45 who received the YFV17D yellow fever vaccine.

Ten or more counts support this clonotype. This rearrangement joins TRBV4-3 to TRBJ2-7; D is perhaps TRBD1 (6 bases). Germline V gene data show CDR1 as LGHNA and CDR2 as YSLEER. The CDR3 loop spans 14 amino acids. The V gene lost 6 bases and the J gene lost 5 bases, with 17 bases spanning the gap. CDR3 residues: CASRRTVGINEQYF. DNA of the CDR3: TGCGCCAGCAGACGGACAGTGGGGATTAACGAGCAGTACTTC.

This chain connects TRBV29-1 to TRBJ1-1; tentative D call: TRBD1 (6 bases). Germline V gene lookup returns CDR1 SQVTM and CDR2 ANQGSEA. Trimming pared 3 bases from V and 6 bases from J, leaving 14 bases between. The CDR3 extends over 13 amino acids. In DNA, the CDR3 is TGCAGCGTTGATAGGGGGGCGGGGGCTGAAGCTTTCTTT. The encoded protein is CSVDRGAGAEAFF.

This clonotype appeared many times. The chain combines TRBV30 with TRBJ2-1; 7 bases map to TRBD2. This CDR3 region has 14 residues. Germline V gene data show CDR1 as GTSNPN and CDR2 as SVGIG (reference sequence). V was clipped by 1 base and J by 7 bases; unmatched bases: 7. The CDR3 sequence: CAWSAGGGWNEQFF. DNA of the CDR3: TGTGCCTGGAGTGCTGGGGGAGGGTGGAATGAGCAGTTCTTC.

The CDR3 protein is CASSSDRGLSNQPQHF. CDR3 DNA: TGTGCCAGCAGTTCTGACAGGGGGCTCAGCAATCAGCCCCAGCATTTT. This rearrangement joins TRBV6-2 or TRBV6-3 to TRBJ1-5; 10 bases are a match to TRBD1. CDR3 length: 16 residues. Germline CDR1 MNHEY, CDR2 SVGEGT. V gave up 4 bases and J gave up 1 base; unmatched junction bases: 4.

The table lists this clonotype with a few counts. V gene TRBV12-3 or TRBV12-4 combines with J gene TRBJ1-3; D may be TRBD1 (5 bases). V lost 3 bases and J 7 bases, leaving 22 bases between the germline ends. This CDR3 has 17 amino acids. The CDR3, as DNA: TGTGCCAGCAGTTTGGGACTTGTCCGATTAAAAGGGAACACCATATATTTT. Translating gives CASSLGLVRLKGNTIYF.

This clonotype has at least ten counts. The chain employs TRBV27 and TRBJ2-3; TRBD1 or TRBD2 may be the D gene (6 bases each). This CDR3 region has 13 residues. V shed 9 bases and J shed 2 bases, with 12 bases lying between them. CDR1 is MNHEY and CDR2 is SMNVEV in the germline V gene (reference sequence). The CDR3: CARGGYSTDTQYF. DNA of the CDR3: TGTGCCAGGGGGGGCTATTCCACAGATACGCAGTATTTT.

This clonotype was seen repeatedly, ten times or more. This chain links TRBV6-2 or TRBV6-3 with TRBJ2-5; possibly TRBD2 for D (6 bases). From germline, CDR1 is MNHEY and CDR2 SVGEGT. This CDR3 has 15 residues. The V gene lost 2 bases and the J gene lost 3 bases, with 13 bases spanning the gap. For the CDR3, the DNA is TGTGCCAGCAGTTACGTACTAGCTGTCGAAGAGACCCAGTACTTC. Translating it yields CASSYVLAVEETQYF.

This rearrangement joins TRBV28 to TRBJ2-1, with 9 bases that match TRBD2. From germline, CDR1 is MDHEN and CDR2 SYDVKM. V shed 3 bases and J 7 bases; nucleotides not matched to a gene: 13. This CDR3 spans 17 amino acids. The CDR3 bases are TGTGCCAGCAGTTTCGAGGTGGCTAGCGGGAATGATAATGAGCAGTTCTTC. Its translation: CASSFEVASGNDNEQFF.

V and J are TRBV7-2 and TRBJ2-5, with unresolved D. CDR1 is SGHTA and CDR2 is FQGNSA in the germline V gene. CDR3 length equals 13 residues. V was cut by 5 bases and J by 5 bases, with 12 bases left in between. The CDR3 nucleotides read TGTGCCAGCAGCCCCAGACACGGGGAGACCCAGTACTTC. Translating gives CASSPRHGETQYF.

There are many counts of this clonotype. J is TRBJ2-7 and V is TRBV4-2; no clear D. This CDR3 contains 13 residues. V lost 4 bases, J lost 1 base, and 8 bases lay in between. Germline V gene data show CDR1 as LGHNA and CDR2 as YNFKEQ. CDR3 loop: CASSPWDSYEQYF. DNA for the CDR3: TGTGCCAGCAGCCCTTGGGATTCCTACGAGCAGTACTTC.